The entry that follows covers one T cell receptor beta chain sequence. CDR1 is MNHEY, CDR2 SMNVEV, per germline (reference sequence). With 2 bases removed from V and 6 bases from J, the gap between germline ends came to 11 bases. The CDR3 runs to 13 residues. Random hexamers were used to reverse transcribe roughly 0.45 to 1 ug of RNA. TCRdb called the immunoSEQ multiplex PCR reads again in MiXCR, with one record for every CDR3 protein. The sample lists fewer than 150,000 distinct CDR3 sequences; 94% were seen once. The data were taken from a study of CD8 T cells in Susac syndrome. Sequencing used CD8+ T cells from PBMCs. The chain employs TRBV27 and TRBJ2-7; TRBD2 might be the D (6 bases). This clonotype was sampled from a human donor in good health. The CDR3 bases are TGTGCCAGCAGTTTAAGGAGGGCCGGCGAGCAGTACTTC. Its translation is CASSLRRAGEQYF.